This note documents a single TCR beta chain sequence. Its antigen is unknown. The CDR3 length is 14 residues. Germline V gene sequence: CDR1 SGHVS, CDR2 FQNEAQ. V lost 4 bases to trimming and J lost 4 bases, with 10 bases between them. The record originates from a study of shared clonotypes between healthy human individuals. Study-wide background: Donors were a couple of women and three men aged 18 to 49. The plates for each donor numbered three CD4 naive, three CD4 memory, two CD8 naive and one CD8 memory.

Study-wide findings and caveats: Roughly 5% of naive CD4 clonotypes were shared across a handful of donors.

Cells designated naive CD8 were CD45RO-negative and were positively selected for CCR7, with terminally differentiated effector memory CD45RA+ cells excluded. Donors were healthy HIV-negative adults without recently reported acute infections or vaccinations. The data were produced by immunoSEQ multiplex PCR, yet TCRdb's version contains in-frame clones alone and is incomplete. The sample has about 1,800,000 clones, approximately 95% seen once; the top ten hold under 1.5%. The chain employs TRBV7-8 and TRBJ1-4; weak D call: TRBD1 (5 bases). Material: naive CD8+ T cells sorted from blood. This sequence was found in a man between 18 and 29 years old in good health. CDR3 residues: CASSSGLSNEKLFF. The CDR3 coding sequence is TGTGCCAGCAGCTCGGGACTGAGTAATGAAAAACTGTTTTTT.